The clone carrying this T cell receptor (beta chain) showed up just a few times. Its specificity is unknown. The entry originates in a study of blood T cells in healthy people across ages. The overall study: Per every two T cells, about one barcoded beta molecule was captured by template switching.

Study-wide points: The long-lived group displayed more naive CD4+ cells, plus higher diversity, than the aged donors did.

Per germline, CDR1 MNHEY and CDR2 SMNVEV (reference sequence). The CDR3 contains 16 residues. Trimming cost V 6 bases and J 2 bases, with 20 bases left between them. Sample-barcoded 5' priming and a J-beta primer mix drove a second PCR of roughly 6 to 12 cycles. TCRdb redid the calling of the 5' RACE reads with MiXCR, one entry per CDR3 protein. The sample comprises some 1,800,000 distinct CDR3 sequences, 39% of which are singletons, and 20% to 25% rests with the top ten. The TCR sequence derives from a human donor in good health. The sample consisted of blood. The chain couples TRBV27 to TRBJ2-7; either TRBD1 or TRBD2 may fit D (7 bases each). The CDR3 nucleotides read TGTGCCAGCAGCCACATCGGGGGGACAGCAACCTACGAGCAGTACTTC. It translates to CASSHIGGTATYEQYF.